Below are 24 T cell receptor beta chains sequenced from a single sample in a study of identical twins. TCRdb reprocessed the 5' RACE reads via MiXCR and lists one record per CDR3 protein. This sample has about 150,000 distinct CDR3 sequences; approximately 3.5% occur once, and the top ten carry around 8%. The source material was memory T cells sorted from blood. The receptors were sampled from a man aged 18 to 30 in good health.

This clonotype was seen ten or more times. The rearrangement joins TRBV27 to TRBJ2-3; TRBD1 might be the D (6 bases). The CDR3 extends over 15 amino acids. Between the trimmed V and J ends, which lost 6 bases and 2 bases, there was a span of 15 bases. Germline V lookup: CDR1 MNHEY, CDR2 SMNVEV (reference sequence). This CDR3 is CASSRGQRYTDTQYF. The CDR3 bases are TGTGCCAGCAGCCGCGGACAGAGATACACAGATACGCAGTATTTT.

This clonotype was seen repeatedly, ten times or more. The CDR3 DNA reads TGCGCCAGCATGAGGGGGAAGGGACAGAACACTGAAGCTTTCTTT. This translates into CASMRGKGQNTEAFF. V is TRBV10-2 and J is TRBJ1-1, with TRBD1 as a possible D gene (6 bases). Per the germline V gene, CDR1 is WSHSY and CDR2 is SAAADI. There are 15 residues in the CDR3. Trimming stripped 7 bases from V and 1 base from J, with 16 bases between.

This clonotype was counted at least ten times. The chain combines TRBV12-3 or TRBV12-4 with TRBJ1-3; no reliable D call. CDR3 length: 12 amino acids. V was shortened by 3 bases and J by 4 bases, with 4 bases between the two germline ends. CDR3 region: CASSFGGNTIYF. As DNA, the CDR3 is TGTGCCAGCAGTTTCGGAGGAAACACCATATATTTT.

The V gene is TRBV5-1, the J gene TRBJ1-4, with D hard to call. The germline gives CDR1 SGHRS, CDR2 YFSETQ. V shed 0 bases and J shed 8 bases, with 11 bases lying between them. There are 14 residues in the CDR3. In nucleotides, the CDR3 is TGCGCCAGCAGCTTGGAAGGACGGAAAGAAAAACTGTTTTTT. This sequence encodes CASSLEGRKEKLFF.

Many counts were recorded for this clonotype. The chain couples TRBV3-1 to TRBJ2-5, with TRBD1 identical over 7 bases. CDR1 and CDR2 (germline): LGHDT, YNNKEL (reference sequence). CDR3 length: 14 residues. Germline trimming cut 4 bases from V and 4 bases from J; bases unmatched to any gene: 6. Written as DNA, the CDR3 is TGTGCCAGCAGCCTTAGGACAGGAGGAGAGACCCAGTACTTC. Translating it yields CASSLRTGGETQYF.

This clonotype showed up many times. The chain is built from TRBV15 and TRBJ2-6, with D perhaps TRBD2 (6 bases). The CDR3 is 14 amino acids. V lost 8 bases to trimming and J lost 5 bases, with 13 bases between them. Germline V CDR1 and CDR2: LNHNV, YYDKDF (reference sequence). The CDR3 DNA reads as TGTGCCACCCATCCGGGAGTTAGGGCCAACGTCCTGACTTTC. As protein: CATHPGVRANVLTF.

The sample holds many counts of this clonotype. CDR3 amino acids: CASSHRLAGETQYF. For the CDR3, the DNA is TGCGCCAGCAGCCATAGACTAGCGGGAGAGACCCAGTACTTC. V and J are TRBV4-3 and TRBJ2-5, with 10 positions matching TRBD2. There are 14 residues in the CDR3. Germline CDR1 is LGHNA and CDR2 is YSLEER. The V segment lost 3 bases and the J segment 4 bases; nucleotides outside the gene matches: 2.

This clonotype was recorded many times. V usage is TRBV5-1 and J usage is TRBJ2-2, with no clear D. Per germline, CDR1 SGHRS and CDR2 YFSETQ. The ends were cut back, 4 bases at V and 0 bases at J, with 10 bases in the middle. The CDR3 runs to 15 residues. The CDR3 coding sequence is TGCGCCAGCAGCCGTGACACGTCGAACACCGGGGAGCTGTTTTTT. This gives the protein CASSRDTSNTGELFF.

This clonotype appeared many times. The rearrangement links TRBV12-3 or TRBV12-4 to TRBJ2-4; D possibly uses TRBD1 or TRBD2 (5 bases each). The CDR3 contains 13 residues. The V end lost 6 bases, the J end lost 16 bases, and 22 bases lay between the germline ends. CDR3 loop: CASRVGPRGFTYF. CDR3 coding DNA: TGTGCCAGCAGAGTAGGTCCTCGGGGCTTCACTTACTTC.

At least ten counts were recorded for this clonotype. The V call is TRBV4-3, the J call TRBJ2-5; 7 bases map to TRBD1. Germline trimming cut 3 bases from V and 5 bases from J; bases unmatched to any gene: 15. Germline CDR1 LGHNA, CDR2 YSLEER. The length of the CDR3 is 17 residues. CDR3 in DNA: TGCGCCAGCAGCCAGGGGCCTGGTGGGACAGATGGCGAGACCCAGTACTTC. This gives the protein CASSQGPGGTDGETQYF.

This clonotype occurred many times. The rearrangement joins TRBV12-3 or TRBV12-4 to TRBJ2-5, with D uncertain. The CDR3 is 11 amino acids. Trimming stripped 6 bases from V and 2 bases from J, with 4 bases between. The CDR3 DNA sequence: TGTGCCAGCAGAATACAAGAGACCCAGTACTTC. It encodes CASRIQETQYF.

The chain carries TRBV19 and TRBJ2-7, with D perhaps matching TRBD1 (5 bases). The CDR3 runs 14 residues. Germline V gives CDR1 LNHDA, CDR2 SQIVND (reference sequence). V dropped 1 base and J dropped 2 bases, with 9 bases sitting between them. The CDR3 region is CASSIATGPYEQYV. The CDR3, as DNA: TGTGCCAGTAGTATAGCCACAGGCCCCTACGAGCAGTACGTC.

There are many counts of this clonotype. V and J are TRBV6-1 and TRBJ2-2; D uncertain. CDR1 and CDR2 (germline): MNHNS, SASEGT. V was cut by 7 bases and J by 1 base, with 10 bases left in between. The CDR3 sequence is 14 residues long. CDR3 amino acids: CASTKAWNTGELFF. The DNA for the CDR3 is TGTGCCAGCACGAAGGCGTGGAACACCGGGGAGCTGTTTTTT.

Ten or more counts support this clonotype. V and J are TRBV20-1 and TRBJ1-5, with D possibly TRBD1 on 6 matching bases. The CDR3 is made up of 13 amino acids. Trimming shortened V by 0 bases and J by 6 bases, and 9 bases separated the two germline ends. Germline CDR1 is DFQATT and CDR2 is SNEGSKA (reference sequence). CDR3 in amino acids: CSAREGGPQPQHF. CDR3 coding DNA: TGCAGTGCTAGAGAAGGGGGGCCTCAGCCCCAGCATTTT.

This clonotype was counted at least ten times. This CDR3 reads CASSLVSGSGETQYF. The CDR3 bases are TGTGCCAGCAGCTTAGTTAGCGGGAGCGGAGAGACCCAGTACTTC. This chain connects TRBV7-9 to TRBJ2-5; 9 positions agree with TRBD2. Germline values: CDR1 SEHNR, CDR2 FQNEAQ (reference sequence). The trim removed 1 base at V and 4 bases at J, leaving 4 bases unmatched. This CDR3 has 15 residues. Complete variable domain (other parts from reference TRBV7-9 and TRBJ2-5): DTGVSQNPRHKITKRGQNVTFRCDPISEHNRLYWYRQTLGQGPEFLTYFQNEAQLEKSRLLSDRFSAERPKGSFSTLEIQRTEQGDSAMYLCASSLVSGSGETQYFGPGTRLLVL.

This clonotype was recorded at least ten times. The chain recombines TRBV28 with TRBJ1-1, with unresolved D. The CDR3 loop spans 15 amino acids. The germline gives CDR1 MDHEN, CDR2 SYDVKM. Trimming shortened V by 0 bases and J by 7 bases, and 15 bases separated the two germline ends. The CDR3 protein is CASSLWEVSVGEAFF. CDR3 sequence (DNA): TGTGCCAGCAGTTTATGGGAGGTATCAGTCGGTGAAGCTTTCTTT.

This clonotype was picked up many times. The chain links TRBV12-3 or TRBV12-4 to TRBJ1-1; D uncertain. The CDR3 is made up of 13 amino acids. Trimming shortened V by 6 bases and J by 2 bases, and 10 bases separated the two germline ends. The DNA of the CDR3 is TGTGCCAGCAGCTACGGCGCCAACACTGAAGCTTTCTTT. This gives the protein CASSYGANTEAFF.

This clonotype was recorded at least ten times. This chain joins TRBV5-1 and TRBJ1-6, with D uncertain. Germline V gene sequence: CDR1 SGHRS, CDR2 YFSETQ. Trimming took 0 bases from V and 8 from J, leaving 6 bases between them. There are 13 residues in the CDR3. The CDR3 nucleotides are TGCGCCAGCAGCTTGGAGTCTGATTCACCCCTCCACTTT. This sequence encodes CASSLESDSPLHF.

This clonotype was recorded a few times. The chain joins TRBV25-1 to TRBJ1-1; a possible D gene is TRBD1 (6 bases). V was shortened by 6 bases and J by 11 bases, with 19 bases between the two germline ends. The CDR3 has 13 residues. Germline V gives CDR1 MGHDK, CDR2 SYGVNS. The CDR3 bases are TGTGCCAGCAGGGATTTCAAGGGGGTGGGGGCTTTCTTT. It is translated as CASRDFKGVGAFF.

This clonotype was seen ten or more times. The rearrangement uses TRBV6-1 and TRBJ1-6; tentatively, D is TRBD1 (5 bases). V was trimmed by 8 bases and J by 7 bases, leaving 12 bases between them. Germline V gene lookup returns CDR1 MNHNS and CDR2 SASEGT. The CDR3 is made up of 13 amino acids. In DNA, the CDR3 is TGTGCCAGCTCGGATTCAGGGAATTCACCCCTCCACTTT. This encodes CASSDSGNSPLHF.

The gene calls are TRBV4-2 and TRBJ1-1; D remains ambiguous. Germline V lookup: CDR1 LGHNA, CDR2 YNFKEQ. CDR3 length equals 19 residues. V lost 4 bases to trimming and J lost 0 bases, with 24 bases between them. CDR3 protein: CASSPWSILGKTMNTEAFF. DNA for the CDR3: TGTGCCAGCAGCCCTTGGTCTATTTTGGGGAAGACGATGAACACTGAAGCTTTCTTT.

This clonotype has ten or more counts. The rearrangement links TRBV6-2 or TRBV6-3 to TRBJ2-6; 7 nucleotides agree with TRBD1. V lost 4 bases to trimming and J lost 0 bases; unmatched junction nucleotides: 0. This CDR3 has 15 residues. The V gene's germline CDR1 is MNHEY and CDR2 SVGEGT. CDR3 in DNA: TGTGCCAGCAGTTGGGACAGCTCTGGGGCCAACGTCCTGACTTTC. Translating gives CASSWDSSGANVLTF.

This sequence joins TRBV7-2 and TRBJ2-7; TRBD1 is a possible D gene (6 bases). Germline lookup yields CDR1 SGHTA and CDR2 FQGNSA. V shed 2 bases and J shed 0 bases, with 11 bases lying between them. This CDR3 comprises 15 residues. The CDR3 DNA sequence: TGTGCCAGCAGCTTATGGGGGCTCCCCTCCTACGAGCAGTACTTC. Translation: CASSLWGLPSYEQYF.

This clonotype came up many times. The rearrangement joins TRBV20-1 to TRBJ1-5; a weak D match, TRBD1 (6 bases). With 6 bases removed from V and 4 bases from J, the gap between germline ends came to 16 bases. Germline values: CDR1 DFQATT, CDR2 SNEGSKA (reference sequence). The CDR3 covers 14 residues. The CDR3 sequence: CSAVQGRWNQPQHF. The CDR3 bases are TGCAGTGCCGTACAGGGAAGATGGAATCAGCCCCAGCATTTT.